This TCR beta chain is from a study of cytomegalovirus exposure and HLA in healthy donors. Overall study context: HLA-typed donors were the source of approximately 80 million unique TCRs held in an early data release. Of 350 to 400 genotyped donors, more than 65% grouped in the Caucasian-associated ancestry cluster.

Findings and limits, study-wide: By HLA locus, TCR association rates varied in a later analysis, with DRB1 showing the most and HLA-C the fewest.

As to this clone: Antigen: not known.

Vbeta (60) and Jbeta (13) primers were used in the PCR. In the original workflow: The authors later counted roughly 87 million unique TCR beta chains, approximately 10 million of them shared. Clones were sequenced by immunoSEQ multiplex PCR, and TCRdb holds only the in-frame ones, with some missing. V and J calls and clone size are those listed in that table; D and trimming were worked out from the DNA. The sample carries around 130,000 clones, just under 80% recorded once. The sample taken for sequencing was PBMCs. The receptor's source is a woman aged 40 to 50 in good health and CMV-seronegative.

DNA for the CDR3: TGCGCCAGCAGCTTGACAGGGGTTGGGGACACCGGGGAGCTGTTTTTT. It is translated as CASSLTGVGDTGELFF. The chain carries TRBV5-1 and TRBJ2-2; 7 positions agree with TRBD1. V shed 1 base, J shed 3 bases, and the junction held 6 bases outside the gene matches. This CDR3 comprises 16 residues. Germline CDR1 SGHRS, CDR2 YFSETQ.